The 14 T cell receptor beta chains given below trace back to one sample, sequenced in a study of CD8 T cells in Susac syndrome. A quantity of about 0.5 to 1 ug RNA underwent reverse transcription using random hexamers. A single record per CDR3 protein comes from TCRdb applying MiXCR to the immunoSEQ multiplex PCR reads. Here the sample spans approximately 140,000 distinct CDR3 sequences, roughly 94% being singletons. What was sequenced was CD8+ T cells from PBMCs. The receptors were sampled from a human donor in good health.

This clonotype was counted once. V gene TRBV9 combines with J gene TRBJ2-5, with a possible D match to TRBD2 (6 bases). The germline gives CDR1 SGDLS, CDR2 YYNGEE. There are 13 residues in the CDR3. The germline V and J ends were trimmed by 0 bases and 5 bases, with 8 bases remaining between them. The CDR3 protein is CASSVGGRETQYF. DNA for the CDR3: TGTGCCAGCAGCGTAGGGGGGAGGGAGACCCAGTACTTC.

The CDR3 region has the DNA TGCGCCAGCAGCGAAGGGGTCCTAGCGGGAAACGAGCAGTACTTC. This gives the protein CASSEGVLAGNEQYF. This sequence joins TRBV4-3 and TRBJ2-7, with 9 positions matching TRBD2. The CDR3 runs 15 residues. V was pared by 5 bases and J by 5 bases, with 10 bases of the junction left unmatched. Germline V gene data show CDR1 as LGHNA and CDR2 as YSLEER.

In the case of this clonotype: The junction does not match germline at one end; this may be a read error. The CDR3 DNA is TGTGCCAGCCAGACAGGGCTTCGCGGCCACTCCTTC. Translating it yields CASQTGLRGHSF. The rearrangement joins TRBV7-9 to TRBJ1-2, with TRBD1 matching over 7 bases. Germline V lookup: CDR1 SEHNR, CDR2 FQNEAQ (reference sequence). The CDR3 loop spans 12 amino acids.

Written as DNA, the CDR3 is TGCAGTGCTCTGAAGCGGGAGGGCCCCCACGAGCAGTACTTC. As protein: CSALKREGPHEQYF. The chain recombines TRBV20-1 with TRBJ2-7, with 10 bases identical to TRBD2. This CDR3 is built from 14 residues. V lost 5 bases to trimming and J lost 5 bases; unmatched junction nucleotides: 9. The germline V gene encodes CDR1 DFQATT and CDR2 SNEGSKA (reference sequence).

This rearrangement joins TRBV28 to TRBJ2-1; D remains ambiguous. The CDR3 spans 13 residues. Per the germline V gene, CDR1 is MDHEN and CDR2 is SYDVKM. The V end was cut by 4 bases, the J end by 10 bases, with 14 bases between. CDR3 protein: CASSSRYHIEQFF. DNA of the CDR3: TGTGCCAGCAGTTCCCGATACCATATCGAGCAGTTCTTC.

V usage is TRBV27 and J usage is TRBJ2-5, with no clear D. V was trimmed by 4 bases and J by 1 base, leaving 4 bases between them. The V gene's germline CDR1 is MNHEY and CDR2 SMNVEV (reference sequence). The CDR3 runs 12 residues. CDR3 residues: CASSSAQETQYF. DNA for the CDR3: TGTGCCAGCAGTTCGGCCCAAGAGACCCAGTACTTC.

This chain joins TRBV4-1 and TRBJ2-3, with 10 bases aligning to TRBD2. Per the germline V gene, CDR1 is MGHRA and CDR2 is YSYEKL. V shed 2 bases, J shed 5 bases, and the junction held 4 bases outside the gene matches. The CDR3 loop spans 15 amino acids. The CDR3 is CASSQLAGAGDTQYF. CDR3 DNA sequence: TGCGCCAGCAGCCAACTAGCGGGAGCGGGAGATACGCAGTATTTT.

The chain has TRBV9 and TRBJ2-1, with D perhaps TRBD1 (5 bases). Germline V gives CDR1 SGDLS, CDR2 YYNGEE. V lost 6 bases and J lost 3, with 10 bases in between. The CDR3 has 13 residues. The CDR3 DNA follows: TGTGCCAGCACTGCAGGGATCTACAATGAGCAGTTCTTC. It translates to CASTAGIYNEQFF.

V and J are TRBV2 and TRBJ2-1; 10 nucleotides match TRBD2. This CDR3 is 14 amino acids long. CDR1 and CDR2 (germline): SNHLY, FYNNEI. V gave up 10 bases and J gave up 7 bases; unmatched junction bases: 10. The CDR3: CAKGTSDLKNEQFF. The CDR3 region has the DNA TGTGCCAAAGGGACTAGCGATCTAAAAAATGAGCAGTTCTTC.

This chain connects TRBV20-1 to TRBJ1-1; TRBD1 matches 8 bases. The trim removed 6 bases at V and 0 bases at J, leaving 9 bases unmatched. The CDR3 loop spans 15 amino acids. CDR1 and CDR2 from the germline V gene are DFQATT and SNEGSKA (reference sequence). The CDR3 loop reads CSAVQGARVNTEAFF. The CDR3, as DNA: TGCAGTGCCGTTCAGGGGGCGCGGGTGAACACTGAAGCTTTCTTT.

This clonotype is a singleton in its sample. The chain is built from TRBV30 and TRBJ2-1; tentative D call: TRBD1 (5 bases). The CDR3 has 11 amino acids. V was trimmed by 2 bases and J by 16 bases, leaving 15 bases between them. Germline CDR1 reads GTSNPN; CDR2 reads SVGIG (reference sequence). CDR3 in amino acids: CAWSFSDTYFF. Here the CDR3 DNA reads TGTGCCTGGAGTTTCTCGGACACCTACTTCTTC.

This clonotype was recorded a few times. The CDR3 protein is CASSLTTGYEQYF. In DNA form, the CDR3 reads TGTGCCAGCAGCCTAACGACAGGCTACGAGCAGTACTTC. The chain recombines TRBV9 with TRBJ2-7; D is possibly TRBD1 (6 bases). CDR1 is SGDLS and CDR2 is YYNGEE in the germline V gene. V was shortened by 4 bases and J by 3 bases, with 11 bases between the two germline ends. The CDR3 runs 13 residues.

The chain couples TRBV20-1 to TRBJ2-1; no clear D. CDR1 is DFQATT, CDR2 SNEGSKA, per germline (reference sequence). V lost 2 bases and J lost 6, with 14 bases in between. The CDR3 runs 14 residues. The CDR3 spells CSARSVLVRNEQFF. In nucleotides, the CDR3 is TGCAGTGCTAGATCCGTTTTGGTTCGCAATGAGCAGTTCTTC.

The chain employs TRBV9 and TRBJ2-7, with D maybe TRBD2 (6 bases). The CDR3 runs to 15 residues. V lost 3 bases and J 3 bases, leaving 16 bases between the germline ends. Germline V gene sequence: CDR1 SGDLS, CDR2 YYNGEE. CDR3 sequence reads: CASSASGQYSYEQYF. CDR3 sequence (DNA): TGTGCCAGCAGCGCCAGCGGGCAGTATAGCTACGAGCAGTACTTC.